The 26 T cell receptor beta chains below were found in one sample sequenced in a study of cytotoxic CD8 clonotypes in ibrutinib-treated CLL. The method was immunoSEQ multiplex PCR; TCRdb's version includes in-frame clones alone and lacks a portion of them. Here the sample spans almost 250,000 clones, under 80% being singletons. Source: PBMCs, taken after 24 months of ibrutinib treatment. These receptors all come from a human donor with chronic lymphocytic leukemia.

Concerning this clone: Other DNA sequences within the sample encode an identical CDR3. This rearrangement joins TRBV5-1 to TRBJ2-1, with TRBD2 identical over 12 bases. Unmatched junction bases numbered 3, after V lost 0 bases and J lost 8 bases. Germline CDR1 SGHRS, CDR2 YFSETQ. This CDR3 spans 15 amino acids. The CDR3 region is CASSLGLAGVDEQFF. DNA of the CDR3: TGCGCCAGCAGCTTGGGACTAGCGGGAGTCGATGAGCAGTTCTTC.

To note about this clone: Its ends do not fully match the called genes, so a read error is possible. V is TRBV29-1 and J is TRBJ2-3; D perhaps matches TRBD2 (5 bases). The CDR3 consists of 14 residues. The germline CDR1 and CDR2 sequences are SQVTM and ANQGSEA. CDR3 protein: CSVEGLEETDTQYF. CDR3 DNA sequence: TGCAGCGTAGAAGGGCTGGAGGAAACAGATACGCAGTATTTT.

The rearrangement joins TRBV6-1 to TRBJ2-2; TRBD2 might be the D (6 bases). V lost 7 bases, J lost 0 bases, and 12 bases lay in between. This CDR3 region has 15 residues. Looked up from germline, CDR1 is MNHNS and CDR2 is SASEGT. The CDR3 region is CASTRDSSNTGELFF. The CDR3 nucleotides are TGTGCCAGCACCCGGGACTCTTCGAACACCGGGGAGCTGTTTTTT.

This clone was counted once. This chain connects TRBV7-2 to TRBJ1-5, with TRBD1 matching over 10 bases. The CDR3 runs to 18 residues. J lost 1 base, V lost 1 base, and 7 bases had no gene match. Germline V lookup: CDR1 SGHTA, CDR2 FQGNSA. The CDR3 nucleotides read TGTGCCAGCAGCTTAGTAGGGACAGGGGCTGTAAGCAATCAGCCCCAGCATTTT. The encoded protein is CASSLVGTGAVSNQPQHF.

The DNA for the CDR3 is TGTGCCTGGAGCGCAGGGTCGGGGAAGGGAACTGGAGAGACCCAGTACTTC. This gives the protein CAWSAGSGKGTGETQYF. V is TRBV30 and J is TRBJ2-5; D is possibly TRBD1 or TRBD2 (5 bases each). CDR3 length: 17 amino acids. The V gene's germline CDR1 is GTSNPN and CDR2 SVGIG (reference sequence). V was cut by 3 bases and J by 4 bases, with 24 bases left in between.

The chain joins TRBV7-9 to TRBJ2-1; a weak D match, TRBD2 (6 bases). The V gene lost 7 bases and the J gene lost 8 bases, with 12 bases spanning the gap. Germline V CDR1 and CDR2: SEHNR, FQNEAQ (reference sequence). The CDR3 consists of 12 residues. CDR3 amino acids: CASTAGFDEQFF. For the CDR3, the DNA is TGTGCCAGCACGGCGGGGTTCGATGAGCAGTTCTTC.

A word on this clone: Additional DNA sequences in this sample encode the identical CDR3. V usage is TRBV2 and J usage is TRBJ2-7; D tentatively reads TRBD1 or TRBD2 (5 bases each). The V gene's germline CDR1 is SNHLY and CDR2 FYNNEI. The length of the CDR3 is 10 residues. V was clipped by 6 bases and J by 5 bases, with 5 bases between them. The CDR3 DNA reads as TGTGCCAGCAGGGGACACGAGCAGTACTTC. Amino acid sequence: CASRGHEQYF.

This clone was counted only a few times. The chain is built from TRBV5-1 and TRBJ2-3; D call uncertain. Germline assignment: CDR1 SGHRS and CDR2 YFSETQ. The CDR3 loop spans 17 amino acids. The germline V and J ends were trimmed by 0 bases and 0 bases, with 14 bases remaining between them. The CDR3: CASSLGIAGTSTDTQYF. DNA for the CDR3: TGCGCCAGCAGCTTGGGAATAGCAGGTACTAGCACAGATACGCAGTATTTT.

The chain's CDR3 is CASSPQDRAQETQYF. Here the CDR3 DNA reads TGCGCCAGCAGCCCCCAGGACAGGGCCCAAGAGACCCAGTACTTC. The chain joins TRBV4-1 to TRBJ2-5; 8 bases are a match to TRBD1. Trimming at V came to 4 bases and at J to 1 base, leaving 5 bases not matched to a gene. The germline CDR1 and CDR2 sequences are MGHRA and YSYEKL. There are 15 residues in the CDR3.

The rearrangement uses TRBV5-1 and TRBJ2-7; 7 nucleotides agree with TRBD1. Germline trimming cut 4 bases from V and 2 bases from J; bases unmatched to any gene: 9. Per germline, CDR1 SGHRS and CDR2 YFSETQ. The CDR3 is 15 residues long. In DNA, the CDR3 is TGCGCCAGCAGCCCGGATGGACAGGCCCCCTACGAGCAGTACTTC. Amino acid sequence: CASSPDGQAPYEQYF.

V gene TRBV28 combines with J gene TRBJ2-1; 7 nucleotides line up with TRBD2. J lost 10 bases, V lost 4 bases, and 16 bases had no gene match. From germline, CDR1 is MDHEN and CDR2 SYDVKM. This CDR3 is built from 16 residues. The CDR3: CASSSPRGWRESEQFF. The CDR3 nucleotides are TGTGCCAGCAGTTCTCCTCGGGGTTGGCGGGAGAGCGAGCAGTTCTTC.

V usage is TRBV19 and J usage is TRBJ2-1; 11 nucleotides match TRBD2. Trimming at V came to 6 bases and at J to 6 bases, leaving 4 bases not matched to a gene. The CDR3 spans 14 residues. The germline V gene encodes CDR1 LNHDA and CDR2 SQIVND (reference sequence). The DNA for the CDR3 is TGTGCCAGTAGCGTACTAGCGGGAGTCAATGAGCAGTTCTTC. It translates to CASSVLAGVNEQFF.

The chain joins TRBV27 to TRBJ2-7; 11 bases line up with TRBD2. The CDR3 covers 15 residues. J was trimmed by 5 bases and V by 5 bases; bases with no gene match: 8. Per germline, CDR1 MNHEY and CDR2 SMNVEV (reference sequence). The CDR3 spells CASSQTSGSYNEQYF. The CDR3 DNA reads TGTGCCAGCAGTCAAACTAGCGGGAGTTACAACGAGCAGTACTTC.

Only a few counts were recorded for this clone. The gene calls are TRBV30 and TRBJ1-5; D is possibly TRBD1 (5 bases). This CDR3 spans 13 amino acids. Germline CDR1 is GTSNPN and CDR2 is SVGIG (reference sequence). V lost 5 bases to trimming and J lost 0 bases, with 8 bases between them. CDR3 nucleotides: TGTGCCTGGGGGACGTATAGCAATCAGCCCCAGCATTTT. It is translated as CAWGTYSNQPQHF.

This clone was counted a few times. V is TRBV27 and J is TRBJ1-2; 10 bases are a match to TRBD1. Germline V CDR1 and CDR2: MNHEY, SMNVEV (reference sequence). The CDR3 runs 16 residues. Trimming cost V 4 bases and J 8 bases; bases outside gene matches: 13. The CDR3 bases are TGTGCCAGCAGTTCCGGACAGGGGGGTGGCGTAGGGGGCTACACCTTC. It codes for CASSSGQGGGVGGYTF.

V and J are TRBV4-1 and TRBJ2-7; TRBD1 is a possible D gene (5 bases). V lost 0 bases, J lost 6 bases, and 9 bases lay in between. CDR1 and CDR2 from the germline V gene are MGHRA and YSYEKL. The CDR3 contains 13 residues. CDR3: CASSQDRVREQYF. In DNA form, the CDR3 reads TGCGCCAGCAGCCAAGACAGGGTTCGCGAGCAGTACTTC.

The gene calls are TRBV4-1 and TRBJ2-6, with 9 bases identical to TRBD1. CDR3 length: 19 residues. From germline, CDR1 is MGHRA and CDR2 YSYEKL. Unmatched junction bases numbered 6, after V lost 0 bases and J lost 0 bases. The CDR3 is CASSQDRGTGISGANVLTF. CDR3 coding DNA: TGCGCCAGCAGCCAAGATAGGGGGACAGGGATCTCTGGGGCCAACGTCCTGACTTTC.

The chain has TRBV2 and TRBJ2-3, with 10 bases matching TRBD2. J lost 0 bases, V lost 6 bases, and 6 bases had no gene match. This CDR3 spans 16 amino acids. Germline CDR1 SNHLY, CDR2 FYNNEI. CDR3 sequence reads: CASRRGLASSTDTQYF. DNA of the CDR3: TGTGCCAGCAGGAGGGGACTAGCGTCGAGCACAGATACGCAGTATTTT.

V gene TRBV4-3 combines with J gene TRBJ2-5, with 8 bases fitting TRBD2. Trimming cost V 1 base and J 0 bases; bases outside gene matches: 10. The CDR3 totals 18 residues. Germline V lookup: CDR1 LGHNA, CDR2 YSLEER. CDR3 sequence reads: CASSQVLSGGGYQETQYF. For the CDR3, the DNA is TGCGCCAGCAGCCAAGTGCTATCGGGCGGGGGGTACCAAGAGACCCAGTACTTC.

The genes are TRBV5-4 and TRBJ1-2; the D gene is possibly TRBD1 (5 bases). This CDR3 has 16 residues. Germline V gives CDR1 SGHNT, CDR2 YYREEE (reference sequence). V lost 0 bases and J lost 3, with 15 bases in between. The CDR3 DNA reads as TGTGCCAGCAGCTTGGAAGAGGGGTTAGGGGACTATGGCTACACCTTC. The encoded protein is CASSLEEGLGDYGYTF.

In its sample, this clone was seen a few times. The chain joins TRBV28 to TRBJ2-7, with a possible D match to TRBD2 (6 bases). The CDR3 sequence is 16 residues long. Per germline, CDR1 MDHEN and CDR2 SYDVKM. The germline V and J ends were trimmed by 5 bases and 2 bases, with 19 bases remaining between them. The CDR3 bases are TGTGCCAGCAGTCCGTCAGTTGCTCGGGGGACCTACGAGCAGTACTTC. Translation: CASSPSVARGTYEQYF.

This clone was seen only a few times. The CDR3 DNA follows: TGTGCCAGTACAGACAGCTATGGCTACACCTTC. Translating gives CASTDSYGYTF. J is TRBJ1-2 and V is TRBV28; D perhaps matches TRBD1 (5 bases). The CDR3 extends over 11 amino acids. Trimming stripped 9 bases from V and 4 bases from J, with 9 bases between. Germline CDR1 and CDR2: MDHEN and SYDVKM.

The gene calls are TRBV4-2 and TRBJ1-4, with 11 nucleotides matching TRBD1. The V gene's germline CDR1 is LGHNA and CDR2 YNFKEQ. The CDR3 has 16 amino acids. V lost 2 bases and J lost 8; bases outside the gene matches: 7. CDR3 amino acids: CASSQLPGQGEEKLFF. CDR3 sequence (DNA): TGTGCCAGCAGCCAATTACCGGGACAGGGGGAGGAAAAACTGTTTTTT.

This clone was detected a few times. The rearrangement uses TRBV9 and TRBJ2-7; the match to TRBD2 covers 9 bases. The CDR3 consists of 15 residues. V gave up 0 bases and J gave up 2 bases; unmatched junction bases: 3. Germline-derived CDR1 and CDR2 are SGDLS and YYNGEE. The CDR3 bases are TGTGCCAGCAGCGTAGAGCCTAGCGGGACCTACGAGCAGTACTTC. It translates to CASSVEPSGTYEQYF.

The chain joins TRBV5-4 to TRBJ1-1; tentatively, D is TRBD1 (5 bases). In germline, CDR1 is SGHNT, CDR2 YYREEE (reference sequence). Trimming left V 4 bases short and J 5 bases short, with 15 bases between. This CDR3 contains 14 residues. CDR3 bases: TGTGCCAGCAGCCGCGAGGGCCGGGGGACTGAAGCTTTCTTT. Its protein product is CASSREGRGTEAFF.

J is TRBJ1-2 and V is TRBV27; unclear D gene. This CDR3 is built from 13 residues. The germline V and J ends were trimmed by 6 bases and 0 bases, with 8 bases remaining between them. Germline lookup yields CDR1 MNHEY and CDR2 SMNVEV (reference sequence). CDR3 nucleotides: TGTGCCAGCAGCAAGGGCACTAACTATGGCTACACCTTC. It translates to CASSKGTNYGYTF.